The 22 T cell receptor beta chains below come from one sample, sequenced in a study of cytomegalovirus exposure and HLA in healthy donors. The primer mix had 60 Vbeta and 13 Jbeta primers. Repertoires were generated with immunoSEQ multiplex PCR, while TCRdb's copy carries only in-frame clones and drops some. Of 150,000 to 200,000 clones listed, roughly 80% are singletons. Material for sequencing was PBMCs. The receptors were gathered from a woman aged 40 to 50 in good health and CMV-seropositive.

V and J are TRBV30 and TRBJ2-2; D perhaps matches TRBD1 (5 bases). Germline V lookup: CDR1 GTSNPN, CDR2 SVGIG (reference sequence). There are 14 residues in the CDR3. V dropped 5 bases and J dropped 6 bases, with 16 bases sitting between them. CDR3 amino acids: CAWDRVRSPGELFF. CDR3 nucleotide sequence: TGTGCCTGGGACAGAGTAAGATCCCCCGGGGAGCTGTTTTTT.

V usage is TRBV18 and J usage is TRBJ1-2; D is ambiguous. The V and J ends lost 4 bases and 3 bases respectively, with 15 bases between them. Germline lookup yields CDR1 KGHSH and CDR2 LQKENI. The CDR3 covers 15 residues. The CDR3 bases are TGTGCCAGCTCACGGGAGGGCAGCTCCGACTATGGCTACACCTTC. Residues: CASSREGSSDYGYTF.

V is TRBV5-1 and J is TRBJ2-5; D is uncertain. Germline V CDR1 and CDR2: SGHRS, YFSETQ. V lost 0 bases and J 2 bases, leaving 8 bases between the germline ends. CDR3 length equals 14 residues. The CDR3 nucleotides read TGCGCCAGCAGCTTGGGCCAGGATCAAGAGACCCAGTACTTC. It codes for CASSLGQDQETQYF.

The J gene is TRBJ1-1, the V gene TRBV30; D is unclear. Germline V gene data show CDR1 as GTSNPN and CDR2 as SVGIG (reference sequence). V was clipped by 8 bases and J by 1 base, with 14 bases between them. This CDR3 contains 13 residues. The CDR3 is CASSPRGNTEAFF. CDR3 bases: TGTGCCAGTAGTCCTCGGGGGAACACTGAAGCTTTCTTT.

This chain links TRBV14 with TRBJ2-6; tentative D call: TRBD1 (5 bases). Deletions cut 3 bases from V and 2 bases from J, with 14 bases between. This CDR3 is built from 17 residues. Germline-derived CDR1 and CDR2 are SGHDN and FVKESK. The CDR3 sequence: CASSQFRGVTGANVLTF. In DNA form, the CDR3 reads TGTGCCAGCAGCCAGTTTAGGGGTGTGACTGGGGCCAACGTCCTGACTTTC. Full variable domain (missing parts from reference TRBV14 and TRBJ2-6): EAGVTQFPSHSVIEKGQTVTLRCDPISGHDNLYWYRRVMGKEIKFLLHFVKESKQDESGMPNNRFLAERTGGTYSTLKVQPAELEDSGVYFCASSQFRGVTGANVLTFGAGSRLTVL.

The rearrangement uses TRBV4-1 and TRBJ2-7, with 7 nucleotides matching TRBD2. This CDR3 comprises 20 residues. V gave up 0 bases and J gave up 1 base; unmatched junction bases: 18. The germline gives CDR1 MGHRA, CDR2 YSYEKL. The CDR3 DNA sequence: TGCGCCAGCAGCCAAGACCCTTCGACCCTTAGCCAGCGGGGTTCCTACGAGCAGTACTTC. It codes for CASSQDPSTLSQRGSYEQYF.

This clone was picked up a small number of times. The chain recombines TRBV6-1 with TRBJ2-7, with 8 positions matching TRBD1. CDR1 is MNHNS and CDR2 is SASEGT in the germline V gene. The CDR3 runs 15 residues. J gave up 3 bases and V 6 bases, and 10 bases lay outside the gene matches. The CDR3 bases are TGTGCCAGCAGACCAGGACAGGGAAACAACTACGAGCAGTACTTC. Amino acid sequence: CASRPGQGNNYEQYF.

The chain combines TRBV5-5 with TRBJ2-7; the D gene is possibly TRBD2 (9 bases). Germline-derived CDR1 and CDR2 are SGHKS and YYEKEE (reference sequence). V was pared by 2 bases and J by 3 bases, with 21 bases between. This CDR3 spans 17 amino acids. The CDR3 reads CASSLRQGASGIYEQYF. The CDR3 DNA reads TGTGCCAGCAGCTTACGGCAGGGGGCTAGCGGGATCTACGAGCAGTACTTC.

The chain joins TRBV7-2 to TRBJ2-5; TRBD1 is a possible D gene (5 bases). Germline CDR1 SGHTA, CDR2 FQGNSA. The CDR3 contains 14 residues. Trimming removed 2 bases from V and 5 bases from J, with 12 bases in between. CDR3 sequence (DNA): TGTGCCAGCAGCTTAACAGGAACTTTGGAGACCCAGTACTTC. Its translation: CASSLTGTLETQYF.

This clone was counted a few times. V is TRBV28 and J is TRBJ1-2; TRBD1 matches at 9 bases. V trimming: 7 bases; J trimming: 4 bases; junction bases outside the gene matches: 10. The CDR3 contains 15 residues. Germline V lookup: CDR1 MDHEN, CDR2 SYDVKM. The CDR3 nucleotides read TGTGCCAGCACCGATAGGACAGGGGTCCCCTATGGCTACACCTTC. Amino acids: CASTDRTGVPYGYTF.

This clone was found a few times. One end of the junction is discordant with germline, which a read error may explain. The chain links TRBV6-6 to TRBJ2-7; D is perhaps TRBD1 (5 bases). Germline V gives CDR1 MNHNY, CDR2 SVGAGI (reference sequence). This CDR3 comprises 12 residues. In DNA form, the CDR3 reads TGTGCCAGCAGTTACCCGAACAGGATCCTCGGCTTC. Its protein product is CASSYPNRILGF.

V usage is TRBV7-9 and J usage is TRBJ2-4; a possible D gene is TRBD2 (6 bases). Germline V CDR1 and CDR2: SEHNR, FQNEAQ (reference sequence). The CDR3 covers 12 residues. V was pared by 5 bases and J by 8 bases, with 10 bases between. The CDR3 region is CASSEGGDIQYF. CDR3 nucleotides: TGTGCCAGCAGCGAAGGCGGGGACATTCAGTACTTC.

The chain is built from TRBV6-5 and TRBJ1-6; perhaps TRBD1 as D (6 bases). V was shortened by 6 bases and J by 4 bases, with 13 bases between the two germline ends. The V gene's germline CDR1 is MNHEY and CDR2 SVGAGI. CDR3 size: 15 residues. In nucleotides, the CDR3 is TGTGCCAGCAGCCCCCCGGACAGTTATAATTCACCCCTCCACTTT. It yields the protein CASSPPDSYNSPLHF.

V and J are TRBV19 and TRBJ1-2, with no clear D. Trimming took off 5 bases at V and 8 bases at J, with 9 bases between the two ends. The CDR3 covers 11 residues. Germline values: CDR1 LNHDA, CDR2 SQIVND (reference sequence). The CDR3 coding sequence is TGTGCCAGTAGTTCGCGCCGAGGCTACACCTTC. It is translated as CASSSRRGYTF.

The CDR3 spells CASSLETGTLSIQYF. The DNA for the CDR3 is TGTGCCAGCAGCCTAGAGACCGGGACATTAAGCATTCAGTACTTC. The V call is TRBV14, the J call TRBJ2-4; the D gene is possibly TRBD1 (6 bases). V was cut by 4 bases and J by 9 bases, with 19 bases left in between. The CDR3 covers 15 residues. Looked up from germline, CDR1 is SGHDN and CDR2 is FVKESK.

This clone was seen a few times. The chain carries TRBV30 and TRBJ2-7; maybe TRBD2 (7 bases). V shed 0 bases and J shed 5 bases, with 11 bases lying between them. CDR1 is GTSNPN, CDR2 SVGIG, per germline (reference sequence). There are 13 residues in the CDR3. As DNA, the CDR3 is TGTGCCTGGAGTGTACTAGGGGGGGACGAGCAGTACTTC. It is translated as CAWSVLGGDEQYF.

This clone has just a few counts. The rearrangement uses TRBV7-3 and TRBJ2-3; no firm D call. The length of the CDR3 is 13 residues. V was trimmed by 5 bases and J by 5 bases, leaving 11 bases between them. CDR1 and CDR2 (germline): SGHTA, FQGTGA. As DNA, the CDR3 is TGTGCCAGCAGCAACAATCTAGAAGATACGCAGTATTTT. It encodes CASSNNLEDTQYF.

The chain links TRBV15 to TRBJ2-5, with 8 bases matching TRBD1. Germline CDR1 is LNHNV and CDR2 is YYDKDF (reference sequence). The V segment lost 3 bases and the J segment 3 bases; nucleotides outside the gene matches: 0. The CDR3 has 13 residues. The CDR3: CATSRDREETQYF. The CDR3 DNA sequence: TGTGCCACCAGCAGGGACAGGGAAGAGACCCAGTACTTC.

The rearrangement uses TRBV7-3 and TRBJ2-3, with 9 bases matching TRBD1. This CDR3 has 15 amino acids. Germline V gene sequence: CDR1 SGHTA, CDR2 FQGTGA. J gave up 5 bases and V 4 bases, and 7 bases lay outside the gene matches. CDR3 in amino acids: CASSSWTGVGDTQYF. In DNA, the CDR3 is TGTGCCAGCAGCTCTTGGACAGGGGTGGGAGATACGCAGTATTTT.

The chain employs TRBV23-1 and TRBJ2-7; possibly TRBD1 for D (5 bases). TRBV23-1 is an ORF; its function is uncertain. The CDR3 is made up of 13 amino acids. V shed 4 bases and J shed 5 bases, with 12 bases lying between them. CDR3 sequence (DNA): TGCGCCAGCAGTCTGGTCCAGGGTGACGAGCAGTACTTC. Protein product: CASSLVQGDEQYF.

The rearrangement uses TRBV7-3 and TRBJ2-1; TRBD2 is a possible D gene (5 bases). Trimming left V 1 base short and J 9 bases short, with 16 bases between. Germline V gives CDR1 SGHTA, CDR2 FQGTGA. This CDR3 contains 15 residues. In DNA, the CDR3 is TGTGCCAGCAGCTTAAATGGCGGCCAGGCGGGTGAGCAGTTCTTC. Translated, it gives CASSLNGGQAGEQFF.

The chain has TRBV5-6 and TRBJ2-7; 8 bases map to TRBD1. Germline trimming cut 4 bases from V and 7 bases from J; bases unmatched to any gene: 13. Germline V gives CDR1 SGHDT, CDR2 YYEEEE. The CDR3 is 15 amino acids. CDR3 in DNA: TGTGCCAGCAGCCCACTCGGGACAGGACTCGGTGAGCAGTACTTC. This sequence encodes CASSPLGTGLGEQYF.